Sequencing of this T cell receptor beta chain was carried out in a study of cytomegalovirus exposure and HLA in healthy donors. Notes on the study in general: Roughly even sequencing depth across donors was the assumption behind the presence/absence analyses.

13 Jbeta primers and 60 Vbeta primers were used for the PCR. Study processing details: About 9.9 million shared chains were among about 80 million unique TCR beta chains counted in a later analysis. Assay used: immunoSEQ multiplex PCR; TCRdb lists only in-frame clones, some missing. The DNA was the basis for D and trimming; V, J and clone size are from that table. The sample has approximately 150,000 clones, 55% to 70% seen once. The germline CDR1 and CDR2 sequences are SGHDT and YYEEEE. The length of the CDR3 is 14 residues. The V gene lost 0 bases and the J gene lost 7 bases, with 11 bases spanning the gap. This clone was counted a few times. Antigen: not known.

The sequence derives from a woman younger than 45 in good health and CMV-seropositive. Input material: PBMCs. The rearrangement uses TRBV5-6 and TRBJ2-1; no reliable D call. The CDR3 region is CASSLGLDRNEQFF. CDR3 bases: TGTGCCAGCAGCTTGGGGTTAGATAGAAATGAGCAGTTCTTC.